A few counts support the clone carrying this T cell receptor beta chain. This may be a read error, as it is one base from a much larger clone. Repertoires were generated with immunoSEQ multiplex PCR, while TCRdb's copy carries only in-frame clones and drops some. Among about 7,000 clones, roughly a third were seen once, and the ten largest hold over 5.5%. Germline V lookup: CDR1 SSHAT, CDR2 FNYEAQ (reference sequence). The length of the CDR3 is 16 residues. The sample belongs to a study of graft-versus-host responses after intestinal transplantation. Notes on the study in general: Allografts carried high graft-versus-host to host-versus-graft clonal ratios in patients having graft-donor T cell macrochimerism.

The authors plated roughly 200,000 CFSE-labeled responder cells with roughly 200,000 irradiated, violet-dye-labeled stimulator cells. Upon completion of the reaction, proliferating CFSE-low responders, both CD3+CD4+ and CD3+CD8+, were sorted. The source was alloreactive CD8+ T cells from a mixed lymphocyte reaction culture, collected before transplantation. Noted subset: CFSE-low proliferating T cells sorted from approximately six-day pre-transplant mixed lymphocyte reaction (GvH or HvG direction). V and J are TRBV7-7 and TRBJ1-5, with 10 bases fitting TRBD1. This receptor was taken from a human patient who was an organ donor for intestinal transplantation. The CDR3 bases are TGTGCCAGCAGCTCGGAACCGGGACAGGGGAATCAGCCCCAACATTTT. Translating gives CASSSEPGQGNQPQHF.